What follows describes a single TCR beta chain. No antigen is known for it. PCR primers comprised 60 Vbeta and 13 Jbeta primers. Some clones are missing from TCRdb's copy, which holds only in-frame ones; the method was immunoSEQ multiplex PCR. The sample lists about 120,000 clones, over 65% occurring once. This entry is derived from a study of cytomegalovirus exposure and HLA in healthy donors. Study-wide background: Ancestry clustering placed more than 80% of 350 to 500 genotyped donors in the Caucasian-associated cluster. Study results and caveats: In a later analysis, a missense DCLRE1C variant was linked to TCR beta V- and J-gene trimming.

V was pared by 2 bases and J by 3 bases, with 10 bases between. The CDR3 sequence is 14 residues long. Germline lookup yields CDR1 SEHNR and CDR2 FQNEAQ (reference sequence). The TCR was taken from a young man in good health and CMV-seropositive. Material: PBMCs. This chain joins TRBV7-9 and TRBJ1-1; D is uncertain. The CDR3 sequence is CASSLTSGDTEAFF. In DNA form, the CDR3 reads TGTGCCAGCAGCTTAACGTCGGGAGACACTGAAGCTTTCTTT.